This T cell receptor beta chain was identified in a study of cytomegalovirus exposure and HLA in healthy donors. Study results and caveats: A later analysis linked fewer than 20,000 TCR beta sequences to HLA alleles at 0.05 false discovery rate. In all likelihood, a cluster of highly shared sequence variants was a sequencing artifact. Equally common other TCR beta chains were less clonally expanded than HLA-associated ones, a later analysis found. A missense DCLRE1C variant was associated with V- and J-gene trimming of TCR beta chains in a later analysis, and an independent cohort replicated the association.

PCR used 60 Vbeta primers and 13 Jbeta primers. Method: immunoSEQ multiplex PCR; TCRdb's copy keeps in-frame clones and lacks some. The top ten hold roughly 3.7% of the sample, which has about 160,000 clones, approximately 75% seen once. Germline CDR1 and CDR2: MGHRA and YSYEKL. The CDR3 is 16 residues long. The V gene end was trimmed by 0 bases and the J gene end by 8 bases; junction bases not matched to a gene: 9. Remarks on this clone: Its antigen is not known.

Source material: PBMCs. This TCR came from a man aged 30-40 years in good health and CMV-seropositive. The chain is built from TRBV4-1 and TRBJ2-2, with TRBD2 matching over 7 bases. The CDR3, as DNA: TGCGCCAGCAGCCAAGATCCCCTCGGGAGGAGGGGGGAGCTGTTTTTT. Residues: CASSQDPLGRRGELFF.